This TCR beta chain is drawn from a study of metastatic and nonmetastatic thyroid tumors. Overall study context: Where malignant and benign thyroid patients were concerned, repertoires were compared across blood and tumor or nodule tissue. The study's findings and limits: Patients with malignant thyroid tumors reportedly had significantly higher TCR beta diversity than those with benign nodules, in blood and tumor.

All patients reached thyroid surgery having received no treatment beforehand. This clone was seen at least ten times. What it recognizes is unknown. As handled by the study authors: It was from CDR3 differences across clinicopathological groups that a distant-metastasis classifier for papillary thyroid cancer was built. TCRdb used MiXCR to call clones anew from the PCR reads. The V and J calls and clone size come from TCRdb's table, not from the authors' own analysis. The sample lists around 30,000 clones, 15% to 20% occurring once. Per the germline V gene, CDR1 is KGHSH and CDR2 is LQKENI. The V segment lost 6 bases and the J segment 3 bases; nucleotides outside the gene matches: 13. This CDR3 has 16 residues.

The chain carries TRBV18 and TRBJ1-1; 7 bases line up with TRBD1. This TCR was sampled from a female donor with papillary thyroid cancer or a benign thyroid nodule (not recorded which). Some clones in this sample may be carry-over from other donors' samples. Sequencing was carried out using blood. The CDR3 region is CASSPIRDSSYTEAFF. Written as DNA, the CDR3 is TGTGCCAGCTCGCCTATACGGGACAGCAGTTACACTGAAGCTTTCTTT.